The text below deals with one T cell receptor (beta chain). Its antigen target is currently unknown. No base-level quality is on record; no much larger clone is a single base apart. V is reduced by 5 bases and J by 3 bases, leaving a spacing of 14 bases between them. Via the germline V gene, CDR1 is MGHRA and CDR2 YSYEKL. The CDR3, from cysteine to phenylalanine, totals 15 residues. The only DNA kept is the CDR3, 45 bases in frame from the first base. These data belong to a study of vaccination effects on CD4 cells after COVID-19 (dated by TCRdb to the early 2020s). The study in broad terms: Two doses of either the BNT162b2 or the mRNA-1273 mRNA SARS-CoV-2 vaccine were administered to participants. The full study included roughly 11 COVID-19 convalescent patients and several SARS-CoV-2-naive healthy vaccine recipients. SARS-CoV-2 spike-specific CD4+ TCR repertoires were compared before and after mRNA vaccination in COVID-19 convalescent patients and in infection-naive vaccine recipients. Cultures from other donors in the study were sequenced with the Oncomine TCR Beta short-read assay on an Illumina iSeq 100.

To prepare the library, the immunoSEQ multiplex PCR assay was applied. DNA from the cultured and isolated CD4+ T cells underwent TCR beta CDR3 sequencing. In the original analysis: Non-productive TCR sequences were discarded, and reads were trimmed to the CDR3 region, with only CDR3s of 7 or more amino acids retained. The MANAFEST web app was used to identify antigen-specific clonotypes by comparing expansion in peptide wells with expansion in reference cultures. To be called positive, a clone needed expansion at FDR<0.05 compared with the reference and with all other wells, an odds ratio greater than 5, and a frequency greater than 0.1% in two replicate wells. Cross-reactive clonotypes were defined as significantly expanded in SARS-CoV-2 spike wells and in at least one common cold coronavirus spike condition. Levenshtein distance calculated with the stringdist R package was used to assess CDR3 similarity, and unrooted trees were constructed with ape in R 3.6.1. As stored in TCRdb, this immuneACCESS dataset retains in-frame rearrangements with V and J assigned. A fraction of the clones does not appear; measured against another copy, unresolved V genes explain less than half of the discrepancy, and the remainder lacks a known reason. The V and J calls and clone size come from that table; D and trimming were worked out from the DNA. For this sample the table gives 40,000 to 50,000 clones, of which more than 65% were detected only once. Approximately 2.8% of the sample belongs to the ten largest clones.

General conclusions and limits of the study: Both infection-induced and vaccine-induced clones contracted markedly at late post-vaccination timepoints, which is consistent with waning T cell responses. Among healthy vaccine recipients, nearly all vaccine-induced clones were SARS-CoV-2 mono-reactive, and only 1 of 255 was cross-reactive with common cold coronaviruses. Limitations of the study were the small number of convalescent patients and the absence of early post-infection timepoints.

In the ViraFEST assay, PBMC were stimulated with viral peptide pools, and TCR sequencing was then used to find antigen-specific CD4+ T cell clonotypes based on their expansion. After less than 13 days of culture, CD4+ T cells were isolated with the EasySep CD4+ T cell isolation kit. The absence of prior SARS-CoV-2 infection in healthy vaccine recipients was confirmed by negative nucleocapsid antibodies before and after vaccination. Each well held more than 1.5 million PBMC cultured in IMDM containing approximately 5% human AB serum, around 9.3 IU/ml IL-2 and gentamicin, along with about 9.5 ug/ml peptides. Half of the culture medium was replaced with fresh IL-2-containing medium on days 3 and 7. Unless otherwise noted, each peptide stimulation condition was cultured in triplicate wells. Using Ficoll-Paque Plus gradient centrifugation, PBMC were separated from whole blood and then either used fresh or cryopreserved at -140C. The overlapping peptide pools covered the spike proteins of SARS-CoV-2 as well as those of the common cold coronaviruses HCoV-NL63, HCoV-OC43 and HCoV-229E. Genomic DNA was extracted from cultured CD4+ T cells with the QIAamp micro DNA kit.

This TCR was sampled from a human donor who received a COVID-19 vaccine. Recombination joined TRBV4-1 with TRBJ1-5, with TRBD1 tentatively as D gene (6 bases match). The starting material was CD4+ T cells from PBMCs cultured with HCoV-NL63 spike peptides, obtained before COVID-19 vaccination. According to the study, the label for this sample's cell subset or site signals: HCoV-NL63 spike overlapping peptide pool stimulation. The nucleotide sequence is TGCGCCAGCAGCGTCGGACAGAAACTCAATCAGCCCCAGCATTTT. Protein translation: CASSVGQKLNQPQHF.